The 24 T cell receptor beta chains listed next were all sequenced from one sample in a study of shared clonotypes between healthy human individuals. TCRdb's table, derived via immunoSEQ multiplex PCR, lists solely in-frame clones and lacks some. This sample yields 110,000 or so clones, of which 55% to 80% are seen a single time; around 23% belongs to the top ten. Material: memory CD8+ T cells sorted from blood. Noted subset: CD45RO+ cells pooled with CCR7-negative TemRA cells. These receptors originate from a woman in her twenties or thirties in good health.

The V call is TRBV7-6, the J call TRBJ2-2, with 8 bases that match TRBD2. The germline V gene has CDR1 SGHVS and CDR2 FNYEAQ. This CDR3 has 18 amino acids. V trimming: 2 bases; J trimming: 4 bases; junction bases outside the gene matches: 12. The CDR3 nucleotides are TGTGCCAGCAGCTTACGGACTAGCCCGAGTGTTGTCACCGGGGAGCTGTTTTTT. This sequence encodes CASSLRTSPSVVTGELFF.

Note on this clone: The same CDR3 is also encoded by other DNA sequences in this sample. The rearrangement joins TRBV28 to TRBJ1-4; 11 bases align to TRBD1. The CDR3 sequence is 14 residues long. V trimming: 5 bases; J trimming: 7 bases; junction bases outside the gene matches: 3. Germline loops: CDR1 MDHEN, CDR2 SYDVKM. CDR3: CASSRTGGGEKLFF. The CDR3, as DNA: TGTGCCAGCAGTCGGACAGGGGGCGGTGAAAAACTGTTTTTT.

There are many counts of this clone. This CDR3 is also generated by other DNA sequences in the sample. J is TRBJ2-7 and V is TRBV7-9, with D perhaps TRBD1 (6 bases). V was cut by 5 bases and J by 1 base, with 18 bases left in between. Germline CDR1 is SEHNR and CDR2 is FQNEAQ (reference sequence). The CDR3 spans 16 residues. The CDR3 DNA reads TGTGCCAGCAGCCTCATTCAGACAGGAGGATCCTACGAGCAGTACTTC. Its translation: CASSLIQTGGSYEQYF.

The chain uses TRBV28 and TRBJ1-4; maybe TRBD1 (5 bases). This CDR3 is built from 17 residues. V lost 5 bases and J lost 3, with 19 bases in between. Germline V lookup: CDR1 MDHEN, CDR2 SYDVKM. CDR3 bases: TGTGCCAGCAGTGGAATGAGAGGGGCGGGGTCTAATGAAAAACTGTTTTTT. Translating gives CASSGMRGAGSNEKLFF.

This clone was seen just once. This chain connects TRBV10-3 to TRBJ2-7; the D gene is possibly TRBD1 (6 bases). Germline V gene data show CDR1 as ENHRY and CDR2 as SYGVKD. This CDR3 is 13 amino acids long. V was shortened by 6 bases and J by 4 bases, with 13 bases between the two germline ends. In DNA form, the CDR3 reads TGTGCCATCAGGGACAGTCCGAGGTACGAGCAGTACTTC. It codes for CAIRDSPRYEQYF.

V and J are TRBV5-1 and TRBJ2-1; perhaps TRBD1 as D (6 bases). The CDR3 is 14 amino acids. The V end was cut by 4 bases, the J end by 5 bases, with 13 bases between. Germline V gene lookup returns CDR1 SGHRS and CDR2 YFSETQ. The CDR3 coding sequence is TGCGCCAGCAGCCGGAACAGGGAAAACAATGAGCAGTTCTTC. Translation: CASSRNRENNEQFF.

The rearrangement links TRBV9 to TRBJ2-2, with D possibly matching TRBD1 (5 bases). The V end lost 3 bases, the J end lost 2 bases, and 11 bases lay between the germline ends. The germline V gene encodes CDR1 SGDLS and CDR2 YYNGEE. The CDR3 consists of 15 residues. The chain's CDR3 is CASSDRTINTGELFF. The DNA for the CDR3 is TGTGCCAGCAGCGACCGGACAATTAACACCGGGGAGCTGTTTTTT.

The rearrangement joins TRBV7-9 to TRBJ2-3; 8 bases match TRBD2. Germline values: CDR1 SEHNR, CDR2 FQNEAQ (reference sequence). Germline trimming cut 1 base from V and 3 bases from J; bases unmatched to any gene: 6. CDR3 length: 16 residues. CDR3 coding DNA: TGTGCCAGCAGCTTAGGGGGCCGCGGGAGGACAGATACGCAGTATTTT. Its translation is CASSLGGRGRTDTQYF.

The chain carries TRBV5-1 and TRBJ2-1, with D perhaps TRBD2 (6 bases). The length of the CDR3 is 16 residues. V lost 5 bases, J lost 0 bases, and 15 bases lay in between. From germline, CDR1 is SGHRS and CDR2 YFSETQ. The CDR3 loop is CASRSGTPSSYNEQFF. In nucleotides, the CDR3 is TGCGCCAGCAGATCCGGGACTCCCAGCTCCTACAATGAGCAGTTCTTC.

The V and J genes are TRBV7-9 and TRBJ2-5, with a possible D match to TRBD2 (5 bases). Looked up from germline, CDR1 is SEHNR and CDR2 is FQNEAQ (reference sequence). With 3 bases removed from V and 0 bases from J, the gap between germline ends came to 5 bases. This CDR3 comprises 13 residues. CDR3 nucleotide sequence: TGTGCCAGCAGCTTTAGCGACCAAGAGACCCAGTACTTC. Its translation is CASSFSDQETQYF.

As concerns this clone: With only one base between it and a far larger clone, this is likely a read error. The chain joins TRBV27 to TRBJ2-6; D is unclear. CDR1 and CDR2 from the germline V gene are MNHEY and SMNVEV (reference sequence). The CDR3 contains 14 residues. Trimming took 5 bases from V and 0 from J, leaving 5 bases between them. The CDR3 protein is CASSDTSGANVLTF. In DNA form, the CDR3 reads TGTGCCAGCAGTGACACCTCTGGGGCCAACGTCCTGACTTTC.

The chain couples TRBV5-1 to TRBJ2-2; 13 bases map to TRBD2. The CDR3 runs 17 residues. V was clipped by 4 bases and J by 5 bases; unmatched bases: 8. Germline V lookup: CDR1 SGHRS, CDR2 YFSETQ. The CDR3 protein is CASSPGTSGVGTGELFF. The CDR3 nucleotides are TGCGCCAGCAGCCCCGGGACTAGCGGGGTGGGGACCGGGGAGCTGTTTTTT.

The chain is built from TRBV25-1 and TRBJ1-4, with 11 bases lining up with TRBD1. After removal of 4 bases from V and 8 bases from J, the junction contained 9 bases not matched to a gene. The CDR3 contains 16 residues. CDR1 and CDR2 from the germline V gene are MGHDK and SYGVNS. The CDR3 loop reads CASSGLRDRGGEKLFF. The CDR3 DNA sequence: TGTGCCAGCAGTGGACTCCGGGACAGGGGGGGGGAAAAACTGTTTTTT.

This sequence joins TRBV25-1 and TRBJ2-4, with unresolved D. The V gene's germline CDR1 is MGHDK and CDR2 SYGVNS. V was shortened by 2 bases and J by 1 base, with 15 bases between the two germline ends. CDR3 length equals 17 residues. CDR3 region: CASSEISAVGAKNIQYF. Written as DNA, the CDR3 is TGTGCCAGCAGTGAAATTTCGGCCGTTGGGGCCAAAAACATTCAGTACTTC.

The V and J genes are TRBV7-9 and TRBJ2-1, with D hard to call. Deletions cut 5 bases from V and 7 bases from J, with 9 bases between. Germline V gene sequence: CDR1 SEHNR, CDR2 FQNEAQ (reference sequence). CDR3 length: 12 residues. The CDR3 region is CASSATRNEQFF. The CDR3 DNA sequence: TGTGCCAGCAGCGCCACGCGGAATGAGCAGTTCTTC.

This clone was observed many times. The V and J genes are TRBV11-2 and TRBJ1-5; 8 nucleotides match TRBD1. The CDR3 extends over 17 amino acids. Germline V CDR1 and CDR2: SGHAT, FQNNGV. Trimming removed 0 bases from V and 8 bases from J; junction bases left unmatched: 12. CDR3 region: CASSLDRTGICIEPQHF. Written as DNA, the CDR3 is TGTGCCAGCAGCTTAGACCGGACAGGGATTTGTATCGAGCCCCAGCATTTT.

This clone was recorded a few times. Other DNA variants within this sample encode the same CDR3. V usage is TRBV6-4 and J usage is TRBJ2-3, with a weak D call TRBD2 (5 bases). V lost 5 bases and J lost 1, with 10 bases in between. The CDR3 spans 14 residues. CDR1 is MRHNA, CDR2 SNTAGT, per germline. The CDR3 sequence: CASSRGGGTDTQYF. In DNA, the CDR3 is TGTGCCAGCAGTCGAGGAGGAGGCACAGATACGCAGTATTTT.

This clone is termed large. The chain couples TRBV4-2 to TRBJ2-6; D may be TRBD2 (5 bases). The CDR3 is 18 amino acids. V was cut by 2 bases and J by 1 base, with 15 bases left in between. Per germline, CDR1 LGHNA and CDR2 YNFKEQ. In nucleotides, the CDR3 is TGTGCCAGCAGCCAAAACAGTCACGGGGAATCTGGGGCCAACGTCCTGACTTTC. Translation: CASSQNSHGESGANVLTF.

This clone was observed a single time. The gene calls are TRBV18 and TRBJ1-1; 10 bases line up with TRBD1. With 3 bases clipped from V and 3 bases from J, the junction kept 1 base outside the gene matches. CDR1 and CDR2 (germline): KGHSH, LQKENI. The CDR3 has 14 amino acids. CDR3 DNA sequence: TGTGCCAGCTCACCCGGGACAGGGGACACTGAAGCTTTCTTT. Residues: CASSPGTGDTEAFF.

J is TRBJ2-7 and V is TRBV19, with D tentatively TRBD2 (5 bases). Trimming took off 3 bases at V and 3 bases at J, with 12 bases between the two ends. CDR1 is LNHDA and CDR2 is SQIVND in the germline V gene (reference sequence). This CDR3 is built from 14 residues. Written as DNA, the CDR3 is TGTGCCAGTAGTATCGCGAGGGAGATCTACGAGCAGTACTTC. Its translation: CASSIAREIYEQYF.

The chain is built from TRBV29-1 and TRBJ2-7; D could derive from TRBD1 or TRBD2 (5 bases each). This CDR3 has 13 amino acids. CDR1 and CDR2 from the germline V gene are SQVTM and ANQGSEA. Deletions cut 5 bases from V and 1 base from J, with 12 bases between. The CDR3 DNA reads as TGCAGCGTTCTCCGGGACGAGTCCTACGAGCAGTACTTC. This translates into CSVLRDESYEQYF.

The chain joins TRBV28 to TRBJ1-5; tentative D call: TRBD1 (6 bases). The germline CDR1 and CDR2 sequences are MDHEN and SYDVKM. Between the trimmed V and J ends, which lost 5 bases and 7 bases, there was a span of 18 bases. CDR3 length: 15 amino acids. This CDR3 reads CASSPTGILVQPQHF. For the CDR3, the DNA is TGTGCCAGCAGTCCTACAGGGATTTTAGTCCAGCCCCAGCATTTT.

This clone was seen once. This chain connects TRBV10-3 to TRBJ1-2; D remains ambiguous. CDR1 is ENHRY, CDR2 SYGVKD, per germline. Trimming stripped 6 bases from V and 2 bases from J, with 10 bases between. The CDR3 has 13 residues. The CDR3 loop reads CAIRRRWNYGYTF. DNA of the CDR3: TGTGCCATCAGGAGGCGGTGGAACTATGGCTACACCTTC.

The table lists this clone with a count of one. The gene calls are TRBV2 and TRBJ2-7; D perhaps matches TRBD2 (7 bases). The CDR3 has 14 amino acids. The germline V and J ends were trimmed by 9 bases and 3 bases, with 18 bases remaining between them. Germline loops: CDR1 SNHLY, CDR2 FYNNEI. The CDR3 DNA reads TGTGCCAGTGCTGTTTGGGGGGGCAACTACGAGCAGTACTTC. Translating gives CASAVWGGNYEQYF.